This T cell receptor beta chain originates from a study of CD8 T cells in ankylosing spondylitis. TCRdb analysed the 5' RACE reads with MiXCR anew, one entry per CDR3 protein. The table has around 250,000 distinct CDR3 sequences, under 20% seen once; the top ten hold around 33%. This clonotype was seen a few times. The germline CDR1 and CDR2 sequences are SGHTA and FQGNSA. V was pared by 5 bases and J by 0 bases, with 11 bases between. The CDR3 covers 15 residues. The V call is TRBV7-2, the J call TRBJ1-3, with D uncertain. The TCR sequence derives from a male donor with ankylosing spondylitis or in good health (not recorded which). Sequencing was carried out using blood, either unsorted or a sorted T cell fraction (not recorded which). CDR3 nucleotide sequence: TGTGCCAGCAGCGAGACCTTGGCCTCTGGAAACACCATATATTTT. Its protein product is CASSETLASGNTIYF.